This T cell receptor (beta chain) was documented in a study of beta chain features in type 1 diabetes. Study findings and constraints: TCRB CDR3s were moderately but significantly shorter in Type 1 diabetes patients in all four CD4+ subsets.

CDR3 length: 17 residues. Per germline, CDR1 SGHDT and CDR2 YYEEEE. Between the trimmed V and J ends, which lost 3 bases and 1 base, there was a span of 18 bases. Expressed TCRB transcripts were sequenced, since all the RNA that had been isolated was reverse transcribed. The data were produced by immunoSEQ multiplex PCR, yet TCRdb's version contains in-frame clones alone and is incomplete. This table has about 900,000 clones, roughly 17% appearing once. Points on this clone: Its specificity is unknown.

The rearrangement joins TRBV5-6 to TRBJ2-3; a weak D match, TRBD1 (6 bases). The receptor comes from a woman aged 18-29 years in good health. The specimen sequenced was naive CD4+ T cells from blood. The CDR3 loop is CASSSNTGPLGTDTQYF. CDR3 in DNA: TGTGCCAGCAGCTCAAACACAGGGCCTCTAGGCACAGATACGCAGTATTTT. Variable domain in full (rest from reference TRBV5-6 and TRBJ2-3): DAGVTQSPTHLIKTRGQQVTLRCSPKSGHDTVSWYQQALGQGPQFIFQYYEEEERQRGNFPDRFSGHQFPNYSSELNVNALLLGDSALYLCASSSNTGPLGTDTQYFGPGTRLTVL.